These T cell receptor beta chains were read from a single sample in a study of blood T cell repertoires in COVID-19. Profiled with immunoSEQ multiplex PCR; TCRdb holds only in-frame clones, not every one. The sample includes fewer than 200,000 clones, about 80% of them seen just once. Sequencing was performed on peripheral blood. Receptor source: a woman between 35 and 50 years old with COVID-19, enrolled during active disease. The CDR3 runs from the conserved cysteine through the conserved F or W. D genes are given only for firm matches. Size tells how often a clone was seen (once, few, many) or the class of an expanded clone, and some rows leave it out.

CDR3 DNA	CDR3 protein	CDR3 length	D gene	J gene	V gene	clone size
TGTGCCAGCAGTTGGCGGAATCAGCCCCAGCATTTT	CASSWRNQPQHF	12	.	TRBJ1-5	TRBV12-3/TRBV12-4	.
TGTGCCATCAGTCGGGACTCGAGCACAGATACGCAGTATTTT	CAISRDSSTDTQYF	14	.	TRBJ2-3	TRBV10-3	.
TGTGCCAGCAGCTTAGTTCAAGGGAGTAATGAAAAACTGTTTTTT	CASSLVQGSNEKLFF	15	.	TRBJ1-4	TRBV7-6	many
TGTGCCAGCAGCCATGTCTTGCGGGCCCACAATGAGCAGTTCTTC	CASSHVLRAHNEQFF	15	.	TRBJ2-1	TRBV3-1/TRBV3-2	once
TGTGCCAGCAGCTTCCGAGCGCAGGGGGGCGGTAGCGCGTACGAGCAGTACTTC	CASSFRAQGGGSAYEQYF	18	.	TRBJ2-7	TRBV7-3	.
TGTGCCAGCAGCTTCGGGGTGAACTACGAGCAGTACTTC	CASSFGVNYEQYF	13	.	TRBJ2-7	TRBV7-3	.
TGTGCCAGCAGCCTGTTTGGAGCCTTCACCGGGGAGCTGTTTTTT	CASSLFGAFTGELFF	15	.	TRBJ2-2	TRBV28	.
TGTGCCACCAGCTGGGGGGATGAGCAGTTCTTC	CATSWGDEQFF	11	.	TRBJ2-1	TRBV24-1	.
TGTGCCAGCAGCCCCCCCGGGACAGGAACCCAGTACTTC	CASSPPGTGTQYF	13	TRBD1	TRBJ2-5	TRBV6-5	.
TGTGCCAGCAGTTACTCCCACCTAGGGAGCCACGAGCAGTACTTC	CASSYSHLGSHEQYF	15	.	TRBJ2-7	TRBV6-5	.
TGTGCCAGTAGTACGGGACAGGGGCTATCCTATAACACTGAAGCTTTCTTT	CASSTGQGLSYNTEAFF	17	TRBD1	TRBJ1-1	TRBV19	.
TGTGCCAGCAGCCAAGGGGATTTGAGGGGGGGCTATGGCTACACCTTC	CASSQGDLRGGYGYTF	16	.	TRBJ1-2	TRBV28	once
TGTGCCAGCAGCAAGGTGGGACAGGGTAGGTCCAATGAGCAGTTCTTC	CASSKVGQGRSNEQFF	16	.	TRBJ2-1	TRBV21-1	.
TGTGCCAGCAGCTTGCTCCGGGACAGATCCTACGAGCAGTACTTC	CASSLLRDRSYEQYF	15	TRBD1	TRBJ2-7	TRBV11-2	.
TGTGCCAGCAGCCTGGGCCAGGGGATCTCTGGAAACACCATATATTTT	CASSLGQGISGNTIYF	16	.	TRBJ1-3	TRBV5-6	few
TGTGCCAGCAAGCCGGTGCACTCTGGAAACACCATATATTTT	CASKPVHSGNTIYF	14	.	TRBJ1-3	TRBV6-5	.
TGTGCCAGCAGATGGCGGGAGACTTCCAGGGATACGCAGTATTTT	CASRWRETSRDTQYF	15	TRBD2	TRBJ2-3	TRBV27	.
TGTGCCAGCAGCGGGACTAGCGGGGGGTTGCGGTACTTC	CASSGTSGGLRYF	13	TRBD2	TRBJ2-7	TRBV3-1/TRBV3-2	many
TGTGCCAGCAGCTTCGAGAGCGGGAGATATGAGCAGTTCTTC	CASSFESGRYEQFF	14	TRBD2	TRBJ2-1	TRBV11-2	.
TGTGCCAGCAGCCGACTAGCGGGGATCAACACCGGGGAGCTGTTTTTT	CASSRLAGINTGELFF	16	TRBD2	TRBJ2-2	TRBV11-2	.
TGCAGCGTTGGGGGGGGAGTCTATGGCTACACCTTC	CSVGGGVYGYTF	12	.	TRBJ1-2	TRBV29-1	.
TGCGCCAGCAGCTTGGAAGCGGCGGGAGAGACCCAGTACTTC	CASSLEAAGETQYF	14	.	TRBJ2-5	TRBV5-1	.
TGTGCCAGCAGCTTCCTCTCCTACGAGCAGTACTTC	CASSFLSYEQYF	12	.	TRBJ2-7	TRBV5-6	.
TGTGCCAGCAGCTCAAGCACAGATACGCAGTATTTT	CASSSSTDTQYF	12	.	TRBJ2-3	TRBV11-2	.
TGTGCCAGCAGCTTGTACAGGGGAGAAAAACTGTTTTTT	CASSLYRGEKLFF	13	TRBD1	TRBJ1-4	TRBV11-2	.
TGTGCCAGCAGCTTTCCGGGGTACACTGAAGCTTTCTTT	CASSFPGYTEAFF	13	.	TRBJ1-1	TRBV5-6	few
TGTGCCAGAAGGCTTCCCCCGGGGACTGAAGCTTTCTTT	CARRLPPGTEAFF	13	.	TRBJ1-1	TRBV2	few
TGCGCCAGCAGACGTGACAGGGGAACCTACGAGCAGTACTTC	CASRRDRGTYEQYF	14	TRBD1	TRBJ2-7	TRBV5-1	.
TGTGCCAGCAGTTCCGCCCCCCGGTTCGACGAGCAGTACTTC	CASSSAPRFDEQYF	14	.	TRBJ2-7	TRBV6-5	.
TGTGCCAGCAGAGCAGGGGTCTACGAGCAGTACTTC	CASRAGVYEQYF	12	.	TRBJ2-7	TRBV28	.
TGTGCCAGCAACATGGGGGGTCACACTGAAGCTTTCTTT	CASNMGGHTEAFF	13	.	TRBJ1-1	TRBV7-9	few
TGTGCCAGCAGCTTGGTTGGCACTAATGAAAAACTGTTTTTT	CASSLVGTNEKLFF	14	.	TRBJ1-4	TRBV5-4	few
TGTGCCTGGAGTTCACGCGCCGAAGCTTTCTTT	CAWSSRAEAFF	11	.	TRBJ1-1	TRBV30	.
TGTGCCAGCAGTGGGTTGACTCGACAGGGTCTTGTTCCCGGTGGCTACACCTTC	CASSGLTRQGLVPGGYTF	18	TRBD1	TRBJ1-2	TRBV2	.
TGTGCCAGCAGCTTGGGGCTAGCGGGGGGGCCAGCTACGCAGTATTTT	CASSLGLAGGPATQYF	16	TRBD2	TRBJ2-3	TRBV5-6	.
TGCAGTGCTAGCGGGAGGTTCTTC	CSASGRFF	8	.	TRBJ2-1	TRBV20-1	.
TGTGCCAGCAGTTTCCCGTTAGTGGAGCTGTTTTTT	CASSFPLVELFF	12	.	TRBJ2-2	TRBV27	.
TGTGCCAGCAGCCCCGCAGGGCGGAACTCACCCCTCCACTTT	CASSPAGRNSPLHF	14	.	TRBJ1-6	TRBV11-2	.
TGCGCCAGCAGCCAAGTGGGGGCGGACATTCAGTACTTC	CASSQVGADIQYF	13	.	TRBJ2-4	TRBV4-1	.
TGCGCCAGCAGCTTAGACAGGGGCTACGAGCAGTACTTC	CASSLDRGYEQYF	13	TRBD1	TRBJ2-7	TRBV5-1	few
TGTGCCAGCTCCCTGAAGGAGACCGGGGAGCTGTTTTTT	CASSLKETGELFF	13	.	TRBJ2-2	TRBV18	.
TGTGCCAGCAGTTACTCGATTTGGGGCATGAACACTGAAGCTTTCTTT	CASSYSIWGMNTEAFF	16	.	TRBJ1-1	TRBV6-5	.